What follows describes a single T cell receptor (beta chain). These data come from a study of pediatric ulcerative colitis. One to two pinch biopsies were taken from the rectum during colonoscopy. V was pared by 0 bases and J by 1 base, with 6 bases between. CDR1 and CDR2 from the germline V gene are MNHNS and SASEGT. The length of the CDR3 is 14 residues. Sequencing used immunoSEQ multiplex PCR; TCRdb keeps in-frame clones, though not all of them. The sample gives roughly 25,000 clones, approximately 71% of which show up once; over 6% is in the top ten. Sequencing was done on a sample of gut tissue. This clonotype was obtained from a boy younger than 18 with severe ulcerative colitis. The chain uses TRBV6-1 and TRBJ1-1; possible D gene TRBD1, 6 bases. The CDR3 DNA is TGTGCCAGCAGTGAAGCGACAGGGAACACTGAAGCTTTCTTT. This encodes CASSEATGNTEAFF.